This TCR beta chain was observed in a study of OX40 agonist ivuxolimab in advanced cancers. Study as a whole: A male proportion of over 75% was recorded, with mean age about 54 years and range about 20 to 79. Study conclusions and caveats: There was clonal expansion of CD4+ and CD8+ blood T cells by week 6 at 0.1 to 3.0 mg/kg. Mean expanded clone counts were higher in CD8+ than CD4+ T cells. Relatively little clonal expansion, among the lowest observed, appeared in partial responders at 0.1-3.0 mg/kg.

Of note for this clone: Its antigen is not known.

The CDR3 has 14 amino acids. Germline lookup yields CDR1 ENHRY and CDR2 SYGVKD. Trimming cost V 4 bases and J 5 bases; bases outside gene matches: 5. Profiled with immunoSEQ multiplex PCR; TCRdb holds only in-frame clones, not every one. The sample shows 12,000 to 15,000 clones, around 77% of them seen only once. Sequences were derived from CD4+ or CD8+ T cells sorted from blood, sampled in a trial of the OX40 agonist ivuxolimab. The clonotype originates from an adult with an advanced solid tumor such as melanoma, head and neck, liver or kidney cancer. This chain connects TRBV10-3 to TRBJ2-5; TRBD2 matches 9 bases. CDR3 DNA: TGTGCCATCAGTGCACTAGCGGGTCAGGAGACCCAGTACTTC. Its translation: CAISALAGQETQYF.